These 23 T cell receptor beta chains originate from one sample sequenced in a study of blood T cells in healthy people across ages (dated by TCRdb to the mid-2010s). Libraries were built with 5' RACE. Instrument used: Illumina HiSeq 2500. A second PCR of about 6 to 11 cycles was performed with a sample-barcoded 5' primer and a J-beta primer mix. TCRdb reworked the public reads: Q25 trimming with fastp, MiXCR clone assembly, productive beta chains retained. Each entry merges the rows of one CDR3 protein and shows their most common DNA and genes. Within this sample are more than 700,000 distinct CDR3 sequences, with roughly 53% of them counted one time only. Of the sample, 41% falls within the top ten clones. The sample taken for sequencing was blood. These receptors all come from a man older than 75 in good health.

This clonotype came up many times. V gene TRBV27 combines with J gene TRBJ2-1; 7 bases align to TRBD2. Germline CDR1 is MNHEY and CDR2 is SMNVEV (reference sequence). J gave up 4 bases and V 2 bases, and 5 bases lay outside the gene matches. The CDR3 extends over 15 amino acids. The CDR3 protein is CASSLVLASYNEQFF. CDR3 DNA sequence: TGTGCCAGCAGTTTAGTACTAGCGTCTTACAATGAGCAGTTCTTC.

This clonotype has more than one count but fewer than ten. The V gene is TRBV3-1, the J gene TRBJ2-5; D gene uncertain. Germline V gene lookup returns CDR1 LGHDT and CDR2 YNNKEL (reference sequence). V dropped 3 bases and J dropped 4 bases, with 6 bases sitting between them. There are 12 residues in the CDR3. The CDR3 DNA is TGTGCCAGCAGCCATAACCTAGAGACCCAGTACTTC. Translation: CASSHNLETQYF.

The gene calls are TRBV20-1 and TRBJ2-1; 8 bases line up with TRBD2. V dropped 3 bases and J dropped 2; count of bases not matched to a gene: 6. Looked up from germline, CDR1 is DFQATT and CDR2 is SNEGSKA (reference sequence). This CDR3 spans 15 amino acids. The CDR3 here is CSARREEGAYNEQFF. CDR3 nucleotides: TGCAGTGCTAGGCGGGAGGAGGGCGCCTACAATGAGCAGTTCTTC.

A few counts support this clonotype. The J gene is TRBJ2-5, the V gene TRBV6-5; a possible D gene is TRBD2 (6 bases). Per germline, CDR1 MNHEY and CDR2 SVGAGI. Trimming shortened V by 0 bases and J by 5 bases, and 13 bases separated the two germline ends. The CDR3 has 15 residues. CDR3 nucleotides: TGTGCCAGCAGTTACTCTCAGGCGGGATGGGAGACCCAGTACTTC. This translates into CASSYSQAGWETQYF.

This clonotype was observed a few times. CDR3 residues: CASSLNPEVSPLHF. CDR3 DNA: TGTGCCAGCAGCTTAAATCCAGAGGTGTCACCCCTCCACTTT. The rearrangement joins TRBV7-2 to TRBJ1-6; no definite D call. The CDR3 covers 14 residues. The V and J ends lost 2 bases and 10 bases respectively, with 12 bases between them. Germline V CDR1 and CDR2: SGHTA, FQGNSA.

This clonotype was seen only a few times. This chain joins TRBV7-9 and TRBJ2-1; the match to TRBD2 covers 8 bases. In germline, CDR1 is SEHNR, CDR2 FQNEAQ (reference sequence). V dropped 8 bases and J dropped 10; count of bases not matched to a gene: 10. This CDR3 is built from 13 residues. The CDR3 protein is CASGSSGIGEQFF. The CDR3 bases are TGTGCCAGCGGGAGTAGCGGGATCGGCGAGCAGTTCTTC.

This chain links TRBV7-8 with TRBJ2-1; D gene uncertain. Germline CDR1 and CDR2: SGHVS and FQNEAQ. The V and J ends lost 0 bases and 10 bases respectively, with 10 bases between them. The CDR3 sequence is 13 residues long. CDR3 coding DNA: TGTGCCAGCAGCTTAGCCCACCGGACGGAGCAGTTCTTC. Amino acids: CASSLAHRTEQFF.

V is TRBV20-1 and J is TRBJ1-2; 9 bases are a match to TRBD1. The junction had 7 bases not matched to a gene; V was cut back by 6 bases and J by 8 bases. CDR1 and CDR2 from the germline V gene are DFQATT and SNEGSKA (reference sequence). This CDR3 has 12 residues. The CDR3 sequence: CSAEQGANGYTF. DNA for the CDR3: TGCAGTGCCGAACAGGGGGCAAACGGCTACACCTTC.

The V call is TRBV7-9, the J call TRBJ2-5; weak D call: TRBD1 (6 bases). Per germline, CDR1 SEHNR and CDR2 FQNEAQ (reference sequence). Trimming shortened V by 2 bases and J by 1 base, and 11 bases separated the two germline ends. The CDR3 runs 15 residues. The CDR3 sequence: CASSLTGQSQETQYF. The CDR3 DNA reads TGTGCCAGCAGCTTAACCGGACAGTCCCAAGAGACCCAGTACTTC.

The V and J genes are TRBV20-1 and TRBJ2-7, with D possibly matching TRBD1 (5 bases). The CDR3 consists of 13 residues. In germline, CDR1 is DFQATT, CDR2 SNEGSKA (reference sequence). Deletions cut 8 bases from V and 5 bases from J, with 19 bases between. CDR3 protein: CSSKGRGANEQYF. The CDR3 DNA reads TGCAGTTCAAAGGGGCGCGGAGCTAACGAGCAGTACTTC.

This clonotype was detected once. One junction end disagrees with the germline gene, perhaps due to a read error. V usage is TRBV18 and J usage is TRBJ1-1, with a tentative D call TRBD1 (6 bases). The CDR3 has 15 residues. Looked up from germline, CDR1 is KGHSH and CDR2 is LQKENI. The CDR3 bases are TGTGCCAGCTCACCCCGGGACATACAGAACACTGTAGCTTTCTTT. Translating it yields CASSPRDIQNTVAFF.

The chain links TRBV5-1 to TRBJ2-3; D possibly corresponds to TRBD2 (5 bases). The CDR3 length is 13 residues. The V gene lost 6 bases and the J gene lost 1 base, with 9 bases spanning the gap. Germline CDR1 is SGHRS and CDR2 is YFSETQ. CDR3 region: CASILEGTDTQYF. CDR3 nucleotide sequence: TGCGCCAGCATACTAGAGGGCACAGATACGCAGTATTTT.

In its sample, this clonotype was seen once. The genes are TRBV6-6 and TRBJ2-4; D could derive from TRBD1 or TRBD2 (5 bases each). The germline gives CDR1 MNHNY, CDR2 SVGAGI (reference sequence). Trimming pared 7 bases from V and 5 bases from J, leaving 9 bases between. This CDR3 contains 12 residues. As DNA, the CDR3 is TGTGCCAGCACTAGGGGACAAAACATTCAGTACTTC. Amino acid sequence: CASTRGQNIQYF.

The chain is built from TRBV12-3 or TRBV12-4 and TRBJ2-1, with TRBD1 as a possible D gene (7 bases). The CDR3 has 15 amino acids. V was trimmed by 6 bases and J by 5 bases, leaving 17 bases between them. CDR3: CASSGEDRSHNEQFF. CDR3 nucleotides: TGTGCCAGCAGCGGGGAGGACAGGAGTCACAATGAGCAGTTCTTC.

CDR3 coding DNA: TGCAGTGCTAGAGTAGTGGACTACGAGCAGTACTTC. Its protein product is CSARVVDYEQYF. This chain uses TRBV20-1 with TRBJ2-7; D ambiguous. CDR3 length: 12 residues. V shed 1 base and J shed 3 bases, with 7 bases lying between them. Germline V gives CDR1 DFQATT, CDR2 SNEGSKA (reference sequence).

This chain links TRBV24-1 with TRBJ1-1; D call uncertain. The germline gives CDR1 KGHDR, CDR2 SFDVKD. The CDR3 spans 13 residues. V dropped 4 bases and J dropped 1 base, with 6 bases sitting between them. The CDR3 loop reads CATSEFRNTEAFF. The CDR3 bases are TGTGCCACCAGTGAGTTCCGGAACACTGAAGCTTTCTTT.

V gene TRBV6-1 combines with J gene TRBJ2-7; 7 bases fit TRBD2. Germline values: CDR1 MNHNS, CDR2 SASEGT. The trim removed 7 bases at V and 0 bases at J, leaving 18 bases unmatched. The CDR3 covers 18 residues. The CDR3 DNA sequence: TGTGCCAGCACCTCAGAGGCTAGCGGCTACCGGAGCTCCTACGAGCAGTACTTC. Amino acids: CASTSEASGYRSSYEQYF.

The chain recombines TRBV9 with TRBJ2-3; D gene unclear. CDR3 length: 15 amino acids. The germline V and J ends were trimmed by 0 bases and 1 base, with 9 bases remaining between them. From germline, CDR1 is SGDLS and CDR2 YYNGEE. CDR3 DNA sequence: TGTGCCAGCAGCGTAGATCAGCTCGGCACAGATACGCAGTATTTT. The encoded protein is CASSVDQLGTDTQYF.

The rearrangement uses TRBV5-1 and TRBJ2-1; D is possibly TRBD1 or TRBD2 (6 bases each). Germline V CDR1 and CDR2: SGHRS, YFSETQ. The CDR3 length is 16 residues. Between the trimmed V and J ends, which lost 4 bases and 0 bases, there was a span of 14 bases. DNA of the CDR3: TGCGCCAGCAGCGCCGAGGGGGGTGGCTCCTACAATGAGCAGTTCTTC. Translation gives CASSAEGGGSYNEQFF.

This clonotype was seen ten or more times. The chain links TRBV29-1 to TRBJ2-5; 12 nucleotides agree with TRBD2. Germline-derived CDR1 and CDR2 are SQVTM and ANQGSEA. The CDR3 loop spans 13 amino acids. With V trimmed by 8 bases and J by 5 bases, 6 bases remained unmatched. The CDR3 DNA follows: TGCAGCTCCGGGACTAGCGGGCGGGAGACCCAGTACTTC. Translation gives CSSGTSGRETQYF.

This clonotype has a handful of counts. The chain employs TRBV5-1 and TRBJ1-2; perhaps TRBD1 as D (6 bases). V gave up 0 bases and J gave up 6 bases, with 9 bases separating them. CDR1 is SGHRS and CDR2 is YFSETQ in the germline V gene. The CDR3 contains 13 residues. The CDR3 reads CASSLVGADGYTF. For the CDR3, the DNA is TGCGCCAGCAGCTTGGTGGGGGCGGATGGCTACACCTTC.

Here the CDR3 reads CASSRPGGANVLTF. Written as DNA, the CDR3 is TGTGCCAGCAGCCGCCCCGGCGGGGCCAACGTCCTGACTTTC. This chain connects TRBV9 to TRBJ2-6; D call uncertain. Deletions cut 4 bases from V and 4 bases from J, with 9 bases between. Per germline, CDR1 SGDLS and CDR2 YYNGEE. The CDR3 spans 14 residues.

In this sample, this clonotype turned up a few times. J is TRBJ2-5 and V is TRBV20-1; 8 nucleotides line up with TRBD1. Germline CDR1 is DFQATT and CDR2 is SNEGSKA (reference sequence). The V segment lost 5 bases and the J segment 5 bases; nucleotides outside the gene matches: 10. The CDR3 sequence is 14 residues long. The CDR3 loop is CSASTGQGKETQYF. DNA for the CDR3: TGCAGTGCTTCAACTGGACAGGGCAAGGAGACCCAGTACTTC.